What follows are 27 T cell receptor beta chains derived from one specimen sequenced in a study of blood T cells in healthy people across ages. Sample-barcoded 5' priming and a J-beta primer mix drove a second PCR of roughly 6 to 12 cycles. Via MiXCR, TCRdb re-called the 5' RACE reads, giving one row per CDR3 protein. The sample gives around 790,000 distinct CDR3 sequences, about 42% of which show up once; 15% to 25% is in the top ten. Sample: blood. The origin of the receptors is a man aged 55 to 70 in good health.

The J gene is TRBJ2-4, the V gene TRBV11-3, with 16 nucleotides matching TRBD2. CDR3 length equals 19 residues. V lost 5 bases, J lost 2 bases, and 9 bases stayed unmatched. Germline V gives CDR1 SGHNT, CDR2 YENEEA. CDR3 loop: CASSPGTSGGATTKNIQYF. The CDR3 nucleotides are TGTGCCAGCAGCCCGGGGACTAGCGGGGGGGCAACGACCAAAAACATTCAGTACTTC.

This clonotype was counted only a few times. J is TRBJ2-3 and V is TRBV6-5; the D call may be TRBD1 or TRBD2 (6 bases each). This CDR3 has 16 residues. Germline lookup yields CDR1 MNHEY and CDR2 SVGAGI. Trimming took 2 bases from V and 2 from J, leaving 14 bases between them. CDR3 DNA sequence: TGTGCCAGCAGTTACAGACGGGGGCCCTACACAGATACGCAGTATTTT. Its translation is CASSYRRGPYTDTQYF.

The chain combines TRBV6-5 with TRBJ1-4; D gene uncertain. V shed 6 bases and J shed 2 bases, with 13 bases lying between them. The CDR3 covers 15 residues. Germline values: CDR1 MNHEY, CDR2 SVGAGI. CDR3 sequence (DNA): TGTGCCAGCAGCCGGTTGTGGGCGACTAATGAAAAACTGTTTTTT. Translating gives CASSRLWATNEKLFF.

Notes on this clonotype: The junction departs from the called germline gene at one end, perhaps through a read error. This chain links TRBV7-2 with TRBJ1-2; D unclear. The CDR3 runs 16 residues. Germline-derived CDR1 and CDR2 are SGHTA and FQGNSA. CDR3 residues: CASSLVGWQAVGGHTF. The CDR3 coding sequence is TGTGCCAGCAGCTTGGTCGGTTGGCAGGCGGTAGGTGGCCACACCTTC.

This chain links TRBV3-1 with TRBJ1-1; D unresolved. Germline CDR1 and CDR2: LGHDT and YNNKEL (reference sequence). CDR3 length equals 15 residues. Trimming removed 0 bases at V and 1 base at J, with 9 bases between. The CDR3, as DNA: TGTGCCAGCAGCCAAGATGGAGTGGCGAACACTGAAGCTTTCTTT. It encodes CASSQDGVANTEAFF.

The sample holds a few counts of this clonotype. The chain carries TRBV6-2 or TRBV6-3 and TRBJ2-3, with D tentatively TRBD2 (6 bases). Germline V lookup: CDR1 MNHEY, CDR2 SVGEGT. V lost 2 bases and J lost 3, with 12 bases in between. The CDR3 has 15 residues. The chain's CDR3 is CASSYQRLATDTQYF. CDR3 coding DNA: TGTGCCAGCAGTTACCAGCGCCTAGCGACAGATACGCAGTATTTT.

The CDR3 is CASYMNTEAFF. CDR3 DNA sequence: TGTGCCAGCTACATGAACACTGAAGCTTTCTTT. V is TRBV12-3 or TRBV12-4 and J is TRBJ1-1; no clear D gene. V was pared by 8 bases and J by 0 bases, with 4 bases between. This CDR3 is built from 11 residues.

This clonotype was picked up a small number of times. The chain employs TRBV5-1 and TRBJ1-2; D remains ambiguous. CDR3 length: 14 amino acids. The germline V and J ends were trimmed by 2 bases and 7 bases, with 15 bases remaining between them. Germline V lookup: CDR1 SGHRS, CDR2 YFSETQ. DNA of the CDR3: TGCGCCAGCAGCTTTAGCGGTTCCTCCTTTGGCTACACCTTC. Translated: CASSFSGSSFGYTF. Complete variable domain (other parts from reference TRBV5-1 and TRBJ1-2): KAGVTQTPRYLIKTRGQQVTLSCSPISGHRSVSWYQQTPGQGLQFLFEYFSETQRNKGNFPGRFSGRQFSNSRSEMNVSTLELGDSALYLCASSFSGSSFGYTFGSGTRLTVV.

The genes are TRBV24-1 and TRBJ2-5, with TRBD1 as a possible D gene (5 bases). V lost 6 bases, J lost 4 bases, and 11 bases lay in between. Per the germline V gene, CDR1 is KGHDR and CDR2 is SFDVKD. This CDR3 is built from 13 residues. CDR3 DNA sequence: TGTGCCACCAGTATCAGGGCCGGAGAGACCCAGTACTTC. It encodes CATSIRAGETQYF.

This sequence joins TRBV20-1 and TRBJ2-5, with TRBD2 matching 9 bases. The CDR3 loop spans 15 amino acids. V shed 6 bases and J 11 bases; nucleotides not matched to a gene: 19. Germline-derived CDR1 and CDR2 are DFQATT and SNEGSKA (reference sequence). The CDR3 is CSAATSGGSYNEQYF. The CDR3 DNA sequence: TGCAGTGCCGCGACTAGCGGAGGGTCCTACAATGAGCAGTACTTC.

This clonotype was observed a single time. The chain carries TRBV4-3 and TRBJ2-4; D is undetermined. The end of the DNA is better explained by TRBJ2-5, so the J call may be wrong. CDR1 is LGHNA, CDR2 YSLEER, per germline. The length of the CDR3 is 16 residues. The CDR3 DNA follows: TGCGCCAGCAGCCAAGAATCAACCGGAGCTTTGGAGACCCAGTACTTC. Its protein product is CASSQESTGALETQYF.

The genes are TRBV15 and TRBJ2-4; D is possibly TRBD1 or TRBD2 (6 bases each). The CDR3 is 14 residues long. Trimming pared 0 bases from V and 13 bases from J, leaving 16 bases between. Per germline, CDR1 LNHNV and CDR2 YYDKDF (reference sequence). The CDR3 loop reads CATSRDWGASEQYF. The DNA for the CDR3 is TGTGCCACCAGCAGAGATTGGGGGGCGAGTGAGCAGTACTTC.

The rearrangement uses TRBV7-2 and TRBJ2-5; 9 nucleotides agree with TRBD2. This CDR3 has 14 residues. The V gene's germline CDR1 is SGHTA and CDR2 FQGNSA. The J segment lost 5 bases and the V segment lost 4 bases, leaving 5 bases of the junction unmatched. CDR3 bases: TGTGCCAGCAGCTCACAGGCGGGGGGGGAGACCCAGTACTTC. Protein: CASSSQAGGETQYF.

This chain uses TRBV7-2 with TRBJ2-3; D possibly corresponds to TRBD2 (5 bases). V shed 2 bases and J shed 0 bases, with 9 bases lying between them. Germline V lookup: CDR1 SGHTA, CDR2 FQGNSA. The CDR3 is made up of 15 amino acids. The chain's CDR3 is CASSLMDFSTDTQYF. CDR3 bases: TGTGCCAGCAGCTTAATGGACTTTAGCACAGATACGCAGTATTTT.

CDR3 loop: CASSFARDFTDTQYF. The CDR3 coding sequence is TGTGCCAGCAGCTTTGCACGGGACTTCACAGATACGCAGTATTTT. The rearrangement links TRBV11-2 to TRBJ2-3; tentatively, D is TRBD2 (6 bases). The germline gives CDR1 SGHAT, CDR2 FQNNGV. V gave up 3 bases and J gave up 2 bases, with 12 bases separating them. The CDR3 contains 15 residues.

This clonotype was counted a few times. The gene calls are TRBV7-2 and TRBJ2-1, with 8 positions matching TRBD2. V was pared by 1 base and J by 5 bases, with 10 bases of the junction left unmatched. Germline CDR1 is SGHTA and CDR2 is FQGNSA. The CDR3 is made up of 17 amino acids. The CDR3 DNA reads as TGTGCCAGCAGCTTAGTGGGCGGGGGGCACTCAAACAATGAGCAGTTCTTC. This translates into CASSLVGGGHSNNEQFF.

As concerns this clonotype: A much larger clonotype is one base distant, so this may be a read error. The rearrangement uses TRBV20-1 and TRBJ2-1, with D tentatively TRBD1 or TRBD2 (5 bases each). V lost 3 bases and J 10 bases, leaving 19 bases between the germline ends. This CDR3 has 14 amino acids. Germline lookup yields CDR1 DFQATT and CDR2 SNEGSKA (reference sequence). The CDR3 nucleotides are TGCAGTGCTAGGGGGGAAGCTTTCCCTTACGAGCAGTTCTTC. As protein: CSARGEAFPYEQFF.

The chain employs TRBV5-1 and TRBJ2-5, with D possibly TRBD1 on 5 matching bases. The DNA end is more similar to TRBJ2-7, so the J call may be wrong. This CDR3 has 14 amino acids. Germline V lookup: CDR1 SGHRS, CDR2 YFSETQ. The CDR3 DNA reads TGCGCCAGCAGCCTGACAGCGATTGGGTACGAGCAGTACTTC. It translates to CASSLTAIGYEQYF.

The chain couples TRBV6-2 or TRBV6-3 to TRBJ2-7; possibly TRBD1 or TRBD2 for D (5 bases each). The V end was cut by 10 bases, the J end by 0 bases, with 22 bases between. Germline V gives CDR1 MNHEY, CDR2 SVGEGT. There are 16 residues in the CDR3. The CDR3 is CATERSWGRSSYEQYF. CDR3 bases: TGTGCCACCGAACGAAGCTGGGGACGTAGCTCCTACGAGCAGTACTTC.

A note on this clonotype: Its ends do not fully match the called genes, so a read error is possible. This chain connects TRBV7-2 to TRBJ1-6; D ambiguous. CDR3 length equals 14 residues. Germline loops: CDR1 SGHTA, CDR2 FQGNSA. The CDR3 loop is CASSGLGNKSPLHF. CDR3 bases: TGTGCCAGCAGCGGCCTAGGGAATAAGTCACCCCTCCACTTT. Full variable domain (rest looked up from reference TRBV7-2 and TRBJ1-6): GAGVSQSPSNKVTEKGKDVELRCDPISGHTALYWYRQSLGQGLEFLIYFQGNSAPDKSGLPSDRFSAERTGGSVSTLTIQRTQQEDSAVYLCASSGLGNKSPLHFGNGTRLTVT.

In the case of this clonotype: A read error is possible here, since a much larger clone lies one base away. The chain joins TRBV4-3 to TRBJ2-7, with a weak D call TRBD1 (5 bases). The CDR3 sequence is 14 residues long. Germline CDR1 is LGHNA and CDR2 is YSLEER. The CDR3, as DNA: TGCGCCGGCAGCCAAGGGGTAGACCGCTACGAGCAGTACTTC. It specifies CAGSQGVDRYEQYF.

This clonotype occurred a few times. The chain links TRBV7-9 to TRBJ1-2; TRBD1 is a possible D gene (5 bases). CDR1 and CDR2 (germline): SEHNR, FQNEAQ (reference sequence). CDR3 length: 15 residues. Trimming cost V 5 bases and J 2 bases, with 15 bases left between them. The CDR3 nucleotides are TGTGCCAGCAGCATGAGCGGGACGGAAAACTATGGCTACACCTTC. Protein: CASSMSGTENYGYTF.

The chain joins TRBV7-2 to TRBJ2-1, with 8 nucleotides matching TRBD2. The end of the DNA is better explained by TRBJ2-7, so the J call may be wrong. Looked up from germline, CDR1 is SGHTA and CDR2 is FQGNSA. The CDR3 runs to 12 residues. CDR3 amino acids: CASSYVAGEQYF. The CDR3 DNA sequence: TGTGCCAGCAGCTACGTAGCGGGGGAGCAGTACTTC.

Here the CDR3 reads CASSWTGFGANVLTF. As DNA, the CDR3 is TGCGCCAGCAGCTGGACAGGGTTTGGGGCCAACGTCCTGACTTTC. The V gene is TRBV5-1, the J gene TRBJ2-6; 8 bases fit TRBD1. The CDR3 has 15 amino acids. The trim removed 3 bases at V and 3 bases at J, leaving 2 bases unmatched. Germline V gene data show CDR1 as SGHRS and CDR2 as YFSETQ.

Remarks on this clonotype: This may be a read error: a much more frequent sequence differs by one nucleotide. This chain connects TRBV7-2 to TRBJ2-1, with D unresolved. This CDR3 is built from 12 residues. V was trimmed by 5 bases and J by 13 bases, leaving 15 bases between them. The germline gives CDR1 SGHTA, CDR2 FQGNSA. CDR3 amino acids: CASSRPAPDQFF. For the CDR3, the DNA is TGTGCCAGCAGCCGACCCGCCCCGGACCAGTTCTTC. Full variable domain (rest looked up from reference TRBV7-2 and TRBJ2-1): GAGVSQSPSNKVTEKGKDVELRCDPISGHTALYWYRQSLGQGLEFLIYFQGNSAPDKSGLPSDRFSAERTGGSVSTLTIQRTQQEDSAVYLCASSRPAPDQFFGPGTRLTVL.

The chain carries TRBV12-3 or TRBV12-4 and TRBJ1-2; possible D gene TRBD1, 6 bases. V was clipped by 6 bases and J by 8 bases, with 22 bases between them. The CDR3 runs 15 residues. The CDR3 spells CASSRTALGEYGYTF. In DNA form, the CDR3 reads TGTGCCAGCAGCCGGACAGCCCTGGGGGAGTACGGCTACACCTTC.

The gene calls are TRBV5-4 and TRBJ2-1; tentatively, D is TRBD1 or TRBD2 (6 bases each). The DNA matches TRBJ2-7 better at its end, which makes the J call doubtful. The CDR3 has 15 amino acids. CDR1 and CDR2 from the germline V gene are SGHNT and YYREEE (reference sequence). The CDR3 sequence: CASSLGGLAYNEQYF. The CDR3 DNA follows: TGTGCCAGCAGCTTAGGGGGGTTGGCCTACAATGAGCAGTACTTC.